This is a list of T cell receptor beta chains from one sample in a study of T cells in localized non-small cell lung cancer. Profiling relied on immunoSEQ multiplex PCR, and the TCRdb table lists in-frame clones only, not all of them. This sample carries 2,500 to 3,500 clones, 20% to 30% of them seen once, and the ten largest clones take about 16%. Sequenced here: lung tumor tissue, sampled before any cancer treatment. All receptors come from a man aged 35-69 years with stage III lung adenocarcinoma. Both conserved end residues are part of each CDR3. Fields, in order: D gene, clone size, V gene, J gene, CDR3 DNA, CDR3 protein. D genes are given only for firm matches. Clone size is stated in some rows and not others, as once, few, many or a class when expanded.

d_call: TRBD1
clone_size: NA
v_call: TRBV19
j_call: TRBJ1-3
cdr3_nt: TGTGCCAGTAGTGACGGGACAGGGGCTAGCTCTGGAAACACCATATATTTT
cdr3_aa: CASSDGTGASSGNTIYF

d_call: NA
clone_size: few
v_call: TRBV30
j_call: TRBJ2-3
cdr3_nt: TGTGCCTGGAGTTCGGTAAATACCCTAAAGAGAGATACGCAGTATTTT
cdr3_aa: CAWSSVNTLKRDTQYF

d_call: NA
clone_size: few
v_call: TRBV6-8
j_call: TRBJ2-1
cdr3_nt: TGTGCCAGCAGTTACTTACAGGGGGGGATGAGGAATGAGCAGTTCTTC
cdr3_aa: CASSYLQGGMRNEQFF

d_call: NA
clone_size: NA
v_call: TRBV9
j_call: TRBJ2-7
cdr3_nt: TGTGCCAGCAAGGGGGACCTCAGCTACGAGCAGTACTTC
cdr3_aa: CASKGDLSYEQYF

d_call: NA
clone_size: few
v_call: TRBV11-3
j_call: TRBJ1-1
cdr3_nt: TGTGCCAGCAGCTTGGCTGGGAACTCGAACACTGAAGCTTTCTTT
cdr3_aa: CASSLAGNSNTEAFF

d_call: TRBD1
clone_size: few
v_call: TRBV11-3
j_call: TRBJ1-2
cdr3_nt: TGTGCCAGCAGCGCCCAGGGGGCGCTTGGGTATGGCTACACCTTC
cdr3_aa: CASSAQGALGYGYTF

d_call: TRBD1
clone_size: NA
v_call: TRBV15
j_call: TRBJ2-7
cdr3_nt: TGTGCCACCAGCAGATCCCATCCGGGACAGGGACGTTACGAGCAGTACTTC
cdr3_aa: CATSRSHPGQGRYEQYF

d_call: NA
clone_size: large
v_call: TRBV15
j_call: TRBJ1-3
cdr3_nt: TGTGCCACCAGTCGCGGACTGTACTCTGGAAACACCATATATTTT
cdr3_aa: CATSRGLYSGNTIYF

d_call: TRBD1
clone_size: NA
v_call: TRBV12-5
j_call: TRBJ1-4
cdr3_nt: TGTGCTAGTGGCCCTACAGGGGGCCCAAATGAAAAACTGTTTTTT
cdr3_aa: CASGPTGGPNEKLFF

d_call: TRBD1
clone_size: NA
v_call: TRBV11-3
j_call: TRBJ2-7
cdr3_nt: TGTGCCAGCAGCTCGGGACAGGGGACCCCTCTCGCCTACGAGCAGTACTTC
cdr3_aa: CASSSGQGTPLAYEQYF

d_call: NA
clone_size: few
v_call: TRBV11-3
j_call: TRBJ2-5
cdr3_nt: TGTGCCAGCAGAAGACTGGACCAAGAGATGTCCCAGTACTTC
cdr3_aa: CASRRLDQEMSQYF